The 18 T cell receptor beta chains below all came from one sample that was sequenced in a study of T cell responses to AZD1222 COVID-19 vaccine. Method: immunoSEQ multiplex PCR; TCRdb's copy keeps in-frame clones and lacks some. The sample holds approximately 180,000 clones, 80% to 95% seen once. This specimen consisted of peripheral blood, obtained on day 0 of AZD1222 vaccination. These receptors came from an adult in good health.

The V call is TRBV10-2, the J call TRBJ2-7, with 7 bases lining up with TRBD1. The CDR3 loop spans 15 amino acids. The trim removed 2 bases at V and 4 bases at J, leaving 8 bases unmatched. CDR1 is WSHSY and CDR2 is SAAADI in the germline V gene. The CDR3: CASSELDRALYEQYF. DNA for the CDR3: TGCGCCAGCAGTGAGCTCGACAGGGCTCTTTACGAGCAGTACTTC.

This clone showed up just a few times. The rearrangement uses TRBV7-9 and TRBJ1-1; D might be TRBD1 (5 bases). CDR1 and CDR2 (germline): SEHNR, FQNEAQ (reference sequence). The CDR3 runs to 14 residues. V lost 5 bases and J lost 4, with 14 bases in between. CDR3 in amino acids: CASSPALRGTEAFF. In DNA, the CDR3 is TGTGCCAGCAGCCCCGCACTTAGGGGCACTGAAGCTTTCTTT. The variable domain in full, completed from reference TRBV7-9 and TRBJ1-1, reads DTGVSQNPRHKITKRGQNVTFRCDPISEHNRLYWYRQTLGQGPEFLTYFQNEAQLEKSRLLSDRFSAERPKGSFSTLEIQRTEQGDSAMYLCASSPALRGTEAFFGQGTRLTVV.

The V and J genes are TRBV4-1 and TRBJ1-2; D is uncertain. Trimming left V 1 base short and J 8 bases short, with 17 bases between. The germline gives CDR1 MGHRA, CDR2 YSYEKL. There are 15 residues in the CDR3. The CDR3 DNA reads as TGCGCCAGCAGCCAAGTCGGAGGGCCCCTGGGGGGCTACACCTTC. Residues: CASSQVGGPLGGYTF.

The chain links TRBV5-5 to TRBJ2-7; 9 bases agree with TRBD2. This CDR3 is built from 15 residues. V trimming: 0 bases; J trimming: 4 bases; junction bases outside the gene matches: 5. Germline V CDR1 and CDR2: SGHKS, YYEKEE (reference sequence). The CDR3 DNA reads TGTGCCAGCAGCTTGGTAGCGGGAGAGTCTTACGAGCAGTACTTC. Encoded protein: CASSLVAGESYEQYF.

The chain has TRBV5-1 and TRBJ1-1; D possibly corresponds to TRBD1 (5 bases). The V gene's germline CDR1 is SGHRS and CDR2 YFSETQ. The CDR3 runs to 13 residues. Trimming took 3 bases from V and 5 from J, leaving 11 bases between them. CDR3 sequence reads: CASSSEGWTEAFF. The CDR3 coding sequence is TGCGCCAGCAGCTCCGAGGGGTGGACTGAAGCTTTCTTT.

Regarding this clone: One end of the junction varies from germline; a read error may be responsible. This chain joins TRBV12-3 or TRBV12-4 and TRBJ1-4, with unresolved D. There are 11 residues in the CDR3. CDR3 DNA: TGTGCCAGCACCACGGATGAGAAACTGTTTTTT. Its translation is CASTTDEKLFF.

The genes are TRBV7-9 and TRBJ2-1, with unresolved D. The V and J ends lost 5 bases and 7 bases respectively, with 15 bases between them. CDR3 length: 14 amino acids. Germline V lookup: CDR1 SEHNR, CDR2 FQNEAQ (reference sequence). The CDR3 sequence is CASSHPLPGNEQFF. CDR3 in DNA: TGTGCCAGCAGCCACCCCCTCCCCGGAAATGAGCAGTTCTTC.

This chain connects TRBV6-5 to TRBJ2-1, with 7 bases aligning to TRBD2. Trimming at V came to 8 bases and at J to 4 bases, leaving 5 bases not matched to a gene. CDR3 length: 13 amino acids. CDR1 is MNHEY and CDR2 is SVGAGI in the germline V gene. CDR3 protein: CASSWDYYNEQFF. The CDR3, as DNA: TGTGCCAGCTCCTGGGACTATTACAATGAGCAGTTCTTC.

The chain employs TRBV5-1 and TRBJ1-3, with D tentatively TRBD1 (5 bases). Per germline, CDR1 SGHRS and CDR2 YFSETQ. This CDR3 region has 16 residues. V was clipped by 4 bases and J by 2 bases, with 16 bases between them. CDR3 DNA: TGCGCCAGCAGCCCTAGCGGGACCCGCACTGGAAACACCATATATTTT. It yields the protein CASSPSGTRTGNTIYF.

The chain employs TRBV7-2 and TRBJ1-4, with 10 positions matching TRBD1. The CDR3 spans 14 residues. CDR1 is SGHTA, CDR2 FQGNSA, per germline. With 4 bases clipped from V and 8 bases from J, the junction kept 4 bases outside the gene matches. The CDR3 coding sequence is TGTGCCAGCAGCTCGACAGGGGGCCGGGAAAAACTGTTTTTT. Its translation: CASSSTGGREKLFF. Complete variable domain (other parts from reference TRBV7-2 and TRBJ1-4): GAGVSQSPSNKVTEKGKDVELRCDPISGHTALYWYRQSLGQGLEFLIYFQGNSAPDKSGLPSDRFSAERTGGSVSTLTIQRTQQEDSAVYLCASSSTGGREKLFFGSGTQLSVL.

This clone was detected once. The CDR3 region has the DNA TGCAGCGTTGAACAAACGATGAACACTGAAGCTTTCTTT. The encoded protein is CSVEQTMNTEAFF. The chain uses TRBV29-1 and TRBJ1-1; D not resolved. The CDR3 contains 13 residues. Germline V CDR1 and CDR2: SQVTM, ANQGSEA. The V end was cut by 2 bases, the J end by 0 bases, with 7 bases between. The full variable domain, rest sourced from reference TRBV29-1 and TRBJ1-1, is SAVISQKPSRDICQRGTSLTIQCQVDSQVTMMFWYRQQPGQSLTLIATANQGSEATYESGFVIDKFPISRPNLTFSTLTVSNMSPEDSSIYLCSVEQTMNTEAFFGQGTRLTVV.

A single count supports this clone. The rearrangement links TRBV24-1 to TRBJ2-2; D tentatively reads TRBD1 or TRBD2 (5 bases each). The CDR3 has 13 amino acids. The V end was cut by 5 bases, the J end by 6 bases, with 9 bases between. CDR1 and CDR2 from the germline V gene are KGHDR and SFDVKD. The CDR3 bases are TGTGCCACCAGTGCAGGGAGCCCCGGGGAGCTGTTTTTT. Residues: CATSAGSPGELFF.

The chain carries TRBV28 and TRBJ1-4; TRBD1 might be the D (5 bases). Germline CDR1 is MDHEN and CDR2 is SYDVKM. The CDR3 has 12 amino acids. CDR3 coding DNA: TGTGCTTCGGGACCGATTAATGAAAAACTGTTTTTT. It translates to CASGPINEKLFF. Supplemented by reference TRBV28 and TRBJ1-4, the full variable domain reads DVKVTQSSRYLVKRTGEKVFLECVQDMDHENMFWYRQDPGLGLRLIYFSYDVKMKEKGDIPEGYSVSREKKERFSLILESASTNQTSMYLCASGPINEKLFFGSGTQLSVL.

The chain uses TRBV10-2 and TRBJ2-7; TRBD1 agrees at 7 bases. The J segment lost 4 bases and the V segment lost 6 bases, leaving 6 bases of the junction unmatched. The CDR3 loop spans 13 amino acids. Germline V CDR1 and CDR2: WSHSY, SAAADI. The CDR3 nucleotides are TGCGCCAGCAGCCCCGGGACAGTATACGAGCAGTACTTC. Amino acids: CASSPGTVYEQYF.

As regards this clone: The limits of the CDR3 on the DNA are not certain, so only TCRdb's listed CDR3 is given. This chain joins TRBV28 and TRBJ1-4; the table assigns TRBD1, which was not confirmed against the DNA. The CDR3 sequence runs 15 residues, both termini included. Germline V gives CDR1 MDHEN, CDR2 SYDVKM. The CDR3 protein is CASSFFGQSNEKLFF.

The J gene is TRBJ2-7, the V gene TRBV18; the D is unclear. Germline V gene lookup returns CDR1 KGHSH and CDR2 LQKENI. This CDR3 region has 14 residues. Trimming removed 0 bases from V and 0 bases from J, with 6 bases in between. CDR3 in DNA: TGTGCCAGCTCACCACCGGGATTCTCCTACGAGCAGTACTTC. It is translated as CASSPPGFSYEQYF.

V usage is TRBV7-2 and J usage is TRBJ2-1, with TRBD2 as a possible D gene (5 bases). V gave up 6 bases and J gave up 8 bases, with 17 bases separating them. This CDR3 comprises 14 residues. CDR1 and CDR2 (germline): SGHTA, FQGNSA. The DNA for the CDR3 is TGTGCCAGCAGGTCAAATGGGTACGGGGATGAGCAGTTCTTC. Translated: CASRSNGYGDEQFF. Using reference TRBV7-2 and TRBJ2-1 for the parts outside the CDR3, the full variable domain is GAGVSQSPSNKVTEKGKDVELRCDPISGHTALYWYRQSLGQGLEFLIYFQGNSAPDKSGLPSDRFSAERTGGSVSTLTIQRTQQEDSAVYLCASRSNGYGDEQFFGPGTRLTVL.

CDR3 nucleotides: TGTGCCAGCAGCCTGGGGACAGTGAACACTGAAGCTTTCTTT. Amino acids: CASSLGTVNTEAFF. The V and J genes are TRBV13 and TRBJ1-1; TRBD1 matches 7 bases. Germline lookup yields CDR1 PRHDT and CDR2 FYEKMQ (reference sequence). The J segment lost 0 bases and the V segment lost 5 bases, leaving 3 bases of the junction unmatched. The CDR3 sequence is 14 residues long.